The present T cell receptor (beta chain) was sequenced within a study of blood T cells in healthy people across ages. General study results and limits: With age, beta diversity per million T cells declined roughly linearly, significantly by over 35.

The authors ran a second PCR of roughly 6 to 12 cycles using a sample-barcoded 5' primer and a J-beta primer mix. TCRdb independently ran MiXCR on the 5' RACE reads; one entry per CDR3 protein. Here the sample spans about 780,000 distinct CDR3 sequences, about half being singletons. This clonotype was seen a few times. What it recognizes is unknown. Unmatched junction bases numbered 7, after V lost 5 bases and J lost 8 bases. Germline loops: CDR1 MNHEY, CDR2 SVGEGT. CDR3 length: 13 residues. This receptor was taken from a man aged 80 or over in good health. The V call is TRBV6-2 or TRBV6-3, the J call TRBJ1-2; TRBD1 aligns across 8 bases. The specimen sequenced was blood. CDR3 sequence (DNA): TGTGCCAGCAGTGAGAGGGACAGGAGCGGCTACACCTTC. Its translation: CASSERDRSGYTF.